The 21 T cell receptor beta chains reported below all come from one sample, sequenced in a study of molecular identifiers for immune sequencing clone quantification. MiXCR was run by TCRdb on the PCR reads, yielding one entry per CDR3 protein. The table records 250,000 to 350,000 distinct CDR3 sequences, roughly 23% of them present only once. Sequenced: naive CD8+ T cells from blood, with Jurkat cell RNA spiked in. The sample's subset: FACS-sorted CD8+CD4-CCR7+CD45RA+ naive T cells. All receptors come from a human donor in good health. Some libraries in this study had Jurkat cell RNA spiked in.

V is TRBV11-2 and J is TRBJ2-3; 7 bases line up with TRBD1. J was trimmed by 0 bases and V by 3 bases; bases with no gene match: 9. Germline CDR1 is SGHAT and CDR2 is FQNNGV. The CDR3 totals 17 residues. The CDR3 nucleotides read TGTGCCAGCAGCTTTCGGACAGGTCATCCTAGCACAGATACGCAGTATTTT. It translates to CASSFRTGHPSTDTQYF. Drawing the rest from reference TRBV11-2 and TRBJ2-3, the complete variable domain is EAGVAQSPRYKIIEKRQSVAFWCNPISGHATLYWYQQILGQGPKLLIQFQNNGVVDDSQLPKDRFSAERLKGVDSTLKIQPAKLEDSAVYLCASSFRTGHPSTDTQYFGPGTRLTVL.

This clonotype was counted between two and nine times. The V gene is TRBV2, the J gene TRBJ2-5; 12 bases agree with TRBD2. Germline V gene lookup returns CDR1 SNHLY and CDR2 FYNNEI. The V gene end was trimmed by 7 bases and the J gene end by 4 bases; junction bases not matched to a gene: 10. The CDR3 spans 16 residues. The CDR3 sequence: CASTTRLAGARETQYF. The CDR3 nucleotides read TGTGCCAGCACCACCCGACTAGCGGGAGCCCGAGAGACCCAGTACTTC.

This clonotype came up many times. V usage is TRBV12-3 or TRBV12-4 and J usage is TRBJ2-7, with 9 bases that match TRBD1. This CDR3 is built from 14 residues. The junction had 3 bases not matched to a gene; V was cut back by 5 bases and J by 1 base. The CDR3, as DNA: TGTGCCAGCAGTGTGACAGGGGGTTCCTACGAGCAGTACTTC. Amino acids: CASSVTGGSYEQYF.

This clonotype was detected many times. DNA for the CDR3: TGCAGCGTTGAAGACGGGCTTCGAAACACAGATACGCAGTATTTT. Protein sequence: CSVEDGLRNTDTQYF. The V call is TRBV29-1, the J call TRBJ2-3, with no clear D. The length of the CDR3 is 15 residues. Looked up from germline, CDR1 is SQVTM and CDR2 is ANQGSEA. V was cut by 0 bases and J by 2 bases, with 12 bases left in between.

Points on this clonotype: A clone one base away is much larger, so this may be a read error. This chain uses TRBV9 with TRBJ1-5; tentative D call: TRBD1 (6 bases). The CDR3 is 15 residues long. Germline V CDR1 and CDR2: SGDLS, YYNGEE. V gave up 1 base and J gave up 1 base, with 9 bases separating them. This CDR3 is CASSVWGGSNQPQHF. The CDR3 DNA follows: TGTGCCAGCAGCGTATGGGGGGGCAGCAATCAGCCCCAGCATTTT. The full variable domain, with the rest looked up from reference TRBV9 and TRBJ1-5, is DSGVTQTPKHLITATGQRVTLRCSPRSGDLSVYWYQQSLDQGLQFLIQYYNGEERAKGNILERFSAQQFPDLHSELNLSSLELGDSALYFCASSVWGGSNQPQHFGDGTRLSIL.

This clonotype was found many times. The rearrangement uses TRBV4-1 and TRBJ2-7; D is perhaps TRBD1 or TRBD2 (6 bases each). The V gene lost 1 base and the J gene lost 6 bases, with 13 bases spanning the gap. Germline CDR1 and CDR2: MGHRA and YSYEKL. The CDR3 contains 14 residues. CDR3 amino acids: CASSQGVRGPEQYF. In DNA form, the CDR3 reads TGCGCCAGCAGCCAAGGCGTACGGGGGCCCGAGCAGTACTTC.

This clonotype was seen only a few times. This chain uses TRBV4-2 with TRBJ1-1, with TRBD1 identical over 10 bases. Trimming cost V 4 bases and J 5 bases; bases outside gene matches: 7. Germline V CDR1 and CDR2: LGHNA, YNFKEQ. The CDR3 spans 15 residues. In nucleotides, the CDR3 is TGTGCCAGCAGCCCACGACAGGGGGCCAAGACTGAAGCTTTCTTT. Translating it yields CASSPRQGAKTEAFF.

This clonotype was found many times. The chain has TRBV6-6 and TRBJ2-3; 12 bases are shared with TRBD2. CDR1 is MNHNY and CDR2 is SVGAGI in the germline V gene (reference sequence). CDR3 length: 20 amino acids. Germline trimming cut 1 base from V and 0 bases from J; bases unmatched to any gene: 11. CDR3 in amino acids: CASSYLASGGDQPSTDTQYF. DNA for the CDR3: TGTGCCAGCAGTTACTTGGCTAGCGGGGGGGACCAACCTAGCACAGATACGCAGTATTTT.

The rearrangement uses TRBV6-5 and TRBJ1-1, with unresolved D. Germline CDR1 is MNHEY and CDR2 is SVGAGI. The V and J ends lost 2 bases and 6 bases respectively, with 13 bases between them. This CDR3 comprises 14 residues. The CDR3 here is CASSYAGSGAEAFF. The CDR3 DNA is TGTGCCAGCAGTTACGCGGGCTCTGGGGCTGAAGCTTTCTTT.

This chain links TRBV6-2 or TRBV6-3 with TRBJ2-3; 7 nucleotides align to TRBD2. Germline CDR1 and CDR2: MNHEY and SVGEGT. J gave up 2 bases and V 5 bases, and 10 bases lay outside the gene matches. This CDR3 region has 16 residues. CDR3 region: CASSTRGGDYTDTQYF. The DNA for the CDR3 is TGTGCCAGCAGTACCCGCGGGGGAGACTACACAGATACGCAGTATTTT.

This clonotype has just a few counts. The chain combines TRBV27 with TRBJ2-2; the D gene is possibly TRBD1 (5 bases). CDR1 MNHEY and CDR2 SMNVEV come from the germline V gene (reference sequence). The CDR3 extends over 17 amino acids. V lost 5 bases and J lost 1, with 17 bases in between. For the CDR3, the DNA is TGTGCCAGCAGTCCAATCCGGAGACAGAGGAACACCGGGGAGCTGTTTTTT. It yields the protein CASSPIRRQRNTGELFF.

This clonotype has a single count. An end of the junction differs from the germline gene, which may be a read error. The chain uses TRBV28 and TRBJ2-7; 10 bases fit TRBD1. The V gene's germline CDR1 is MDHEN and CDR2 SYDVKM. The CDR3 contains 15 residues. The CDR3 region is CASSSPRQGAYEHYF. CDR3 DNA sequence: TGTGCCAGCAGTTCCCCTCGACAGGGGGCTTACGAGCATTACTTC. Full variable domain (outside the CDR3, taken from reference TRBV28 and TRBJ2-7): DVKVTQSSRYLVKRTGEKVFLECVQDMDHENMFWYRQDPGLGLRLIYFSYDVKMKEKGDIPEGYSVSREKKERFSLILESASTNQTSMYLCASSSPRQGAYEHYFGPGTRLTVT.

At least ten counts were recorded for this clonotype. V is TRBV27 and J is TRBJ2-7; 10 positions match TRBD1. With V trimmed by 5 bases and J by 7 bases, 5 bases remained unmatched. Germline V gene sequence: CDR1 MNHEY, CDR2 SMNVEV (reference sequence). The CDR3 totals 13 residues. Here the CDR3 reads CASSVGTGVEQYF. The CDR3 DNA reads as TGTGCCAGCAGTGTCGGGACAGGGGTTGAGCAGTACTTC.

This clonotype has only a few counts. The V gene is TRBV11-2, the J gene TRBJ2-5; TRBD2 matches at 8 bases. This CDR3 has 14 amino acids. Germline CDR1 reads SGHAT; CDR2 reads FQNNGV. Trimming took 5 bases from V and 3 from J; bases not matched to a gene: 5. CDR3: CASSTTLAEETQYF. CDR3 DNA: TGTGCCAGCAGCACGACACTAGCGGAAGAGACCCAGTACTTC.

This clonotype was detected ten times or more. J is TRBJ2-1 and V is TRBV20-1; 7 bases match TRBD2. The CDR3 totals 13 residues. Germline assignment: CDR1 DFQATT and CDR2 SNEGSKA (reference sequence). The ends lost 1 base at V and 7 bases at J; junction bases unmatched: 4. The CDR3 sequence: CSARGLAENEQFF. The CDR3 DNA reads TGCAGTGCTAGAGGGCTAGCGGAGAATGAGCAGTTCTTC.

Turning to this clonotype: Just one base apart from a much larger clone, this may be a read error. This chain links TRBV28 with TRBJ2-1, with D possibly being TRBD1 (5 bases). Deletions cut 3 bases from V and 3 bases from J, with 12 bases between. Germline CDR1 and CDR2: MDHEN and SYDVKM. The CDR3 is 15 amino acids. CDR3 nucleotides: TGTGCCAGCAGTTTTCCAGGGCCCTACTACAATGAGCAGTTCTTC. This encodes CASSFPGPYYNEQFF.

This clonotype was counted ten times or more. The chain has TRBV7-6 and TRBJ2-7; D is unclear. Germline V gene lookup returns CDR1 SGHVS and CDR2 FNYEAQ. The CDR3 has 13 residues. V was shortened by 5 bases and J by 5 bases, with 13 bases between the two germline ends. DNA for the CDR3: TGTGCCAGCAGCCCATCCCCCGAGGACGAGCAGTACTTC. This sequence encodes CASSPSPEDEQYF.

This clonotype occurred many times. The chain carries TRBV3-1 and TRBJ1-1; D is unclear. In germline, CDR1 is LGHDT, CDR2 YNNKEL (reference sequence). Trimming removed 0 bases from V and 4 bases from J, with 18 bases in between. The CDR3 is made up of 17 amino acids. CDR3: CASSQDPGWAEGTEAFF. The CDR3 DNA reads TGTGCCAGCAGCCAAGATCCCGGATGGGCGGAGGGCACTGAAGCTTTCTTT.

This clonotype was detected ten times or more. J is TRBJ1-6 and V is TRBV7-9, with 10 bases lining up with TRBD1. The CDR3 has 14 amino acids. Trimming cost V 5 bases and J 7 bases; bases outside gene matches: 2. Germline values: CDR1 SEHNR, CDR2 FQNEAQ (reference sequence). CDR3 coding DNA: TGTGCCAGCAGCCAGGGACAGGGGAATTCACCCCTCCACTTT. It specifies CASSQGQGNSPLHF. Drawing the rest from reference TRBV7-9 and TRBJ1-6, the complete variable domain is DTGVSQNPRHKITKRGQNVTFRCDPISEHNRLYWYRQTLGQGPEFLTYFQNEAQLEKSRLLSDRFSAERPKGSFSTLEIQRTEQGDSAMYLCASSQGQGNSPLHFGNGTRLTVT.

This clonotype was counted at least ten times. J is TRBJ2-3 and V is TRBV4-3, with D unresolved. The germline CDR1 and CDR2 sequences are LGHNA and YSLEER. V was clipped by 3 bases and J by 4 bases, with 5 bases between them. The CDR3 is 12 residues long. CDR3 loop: CASSQKPDTQYF. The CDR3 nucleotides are TGCGCCAGCAGCCAGAAGCCAGATACGCAGTATTTT.

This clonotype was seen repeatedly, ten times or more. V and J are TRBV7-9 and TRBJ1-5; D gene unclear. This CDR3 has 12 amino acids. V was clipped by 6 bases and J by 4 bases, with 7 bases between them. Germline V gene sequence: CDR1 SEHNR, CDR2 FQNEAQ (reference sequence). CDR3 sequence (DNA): TGTGCCAGCAGTAGATGGAATCAGCCCCAGCATTTT. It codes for CASSRWNQPQHF. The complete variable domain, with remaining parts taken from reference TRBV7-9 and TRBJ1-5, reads DTGVSQNPRHKITKRGQNVTFRCDPISEHNRLYWYRQTLGQGPEFLTYFQNEAQLEKSRLLSDRFSAERPKGSFSTLEIQRTEQGDSAMYLCASSRWNQPQHFGDGTRLSIL.